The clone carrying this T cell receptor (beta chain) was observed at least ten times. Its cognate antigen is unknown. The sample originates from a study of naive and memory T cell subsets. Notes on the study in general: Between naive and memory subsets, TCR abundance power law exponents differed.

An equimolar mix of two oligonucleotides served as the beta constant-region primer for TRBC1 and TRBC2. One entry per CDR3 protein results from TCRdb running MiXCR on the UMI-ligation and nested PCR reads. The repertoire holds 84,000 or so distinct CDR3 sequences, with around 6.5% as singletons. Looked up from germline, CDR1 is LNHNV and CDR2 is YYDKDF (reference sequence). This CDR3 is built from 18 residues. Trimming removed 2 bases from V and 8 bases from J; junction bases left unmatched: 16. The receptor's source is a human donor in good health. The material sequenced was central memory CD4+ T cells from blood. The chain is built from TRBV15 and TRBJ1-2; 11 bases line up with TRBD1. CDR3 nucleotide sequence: TGTGCCACCAGCAGACCGAACCGCCGGGACAGGGGGAAAGGAGGCTACACCTTC. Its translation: CATSRPNRRDRGKGGYTF.